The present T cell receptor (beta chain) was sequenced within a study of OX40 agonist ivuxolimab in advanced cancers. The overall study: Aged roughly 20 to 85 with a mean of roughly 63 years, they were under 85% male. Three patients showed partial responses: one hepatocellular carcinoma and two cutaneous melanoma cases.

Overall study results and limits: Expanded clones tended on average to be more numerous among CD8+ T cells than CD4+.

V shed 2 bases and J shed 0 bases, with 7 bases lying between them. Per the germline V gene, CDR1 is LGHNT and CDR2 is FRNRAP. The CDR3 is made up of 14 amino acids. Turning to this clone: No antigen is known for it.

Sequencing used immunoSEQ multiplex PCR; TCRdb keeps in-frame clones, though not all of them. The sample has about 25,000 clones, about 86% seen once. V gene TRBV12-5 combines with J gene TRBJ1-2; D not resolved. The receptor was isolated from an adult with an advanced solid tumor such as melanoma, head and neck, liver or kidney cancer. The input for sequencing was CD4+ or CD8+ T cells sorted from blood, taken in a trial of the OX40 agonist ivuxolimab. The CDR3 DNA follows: TGTGCTAGTGGTTTGCCAGGTTCTAACTATGGCTACACCTTC. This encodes CASGLPGSNYGYTF.